This T cell receptor (beta chain) was found in a study of cytomegalovirus exposure and HLA in healthy donors. The overall study: Of all 400 or so donors who were genotyped, about 84% belonged to the Caucasian-associated ancestry cluster.

PCR primers comprised 60 Vbeta and 13 Jbeta primers. Sequencing used immunoSEQ multiplex PCR; TCRdb keeps in-frame clones, though not all of them. In the table there are 150,000 to 200,000 clones, about 80% of which are singletons. Study-wide results and caveats: Links to common viral pathogens appeared, in a later analysis, for several of the most significant clusters. As a later analysis showed, a missense DCLRE1C variant was linked to trimming of TCR beta V- and J-genes. The study recorded over 150 TCR beta chains that were cytomegalovirus-associated.

On this clone: Its specificity is unknown.

The CDR3 is made up of 18 amino acids. Germline loops: CDR1 SGDLS, CDR2 YYNGEE. V lost 1 base and J lost 0, with 17 bases in between. This clonotype was obtained from a woman aged 18-29 years in good health and CMV-seropositive. This chain joins TRBV9 and TRBJ1-3; tentatively, D is TRBD1 (5 bases). Specimen: PBMCs. In nucleotides, the CDR3 is TGTGCCAGCAGCGTAATGTGGGGCGGCGTGAGCTCTGGAAACACCATATATTTT. Translating gives CASSVMWGGVSSGNTIYF. Using reference TRBV9 and TRBJ1-3 for the parts outside the CDR3, the full variable domain is DSGVTQTPKHLITATGQRVTLRCSPRSGDLSVYWYQQSLDQGLQFLIQYYNGEERAKGNILERFSAQQFPDLHSELNLSSLELGDSALYFCASSVMWGGVSSGNTIYFGEGSWLTVV.